These 2 T cell receptor beta chains were sequenced from one sample in a study of CD8+ T cells in alopecia areata. Reverse transcribed after extraction, RNA yielded cDNA as the sequencing template. Only in-frame clones appear in the TCRdb table, and some are missing; sequencing was by immunoSEQ multiplex PCR. Among over 200,000 clones listed, about 60% were seen once. The sequences come from CD4+ T cells sorted from blood, collected at week 0. The receptors here all came from a human donor with alopecia areata.

The chain links TRBV30 to TRBJ2-6; no clear D gene. V dropped 3 bases and J dropped 3 bases, with 3 bases sitting between them. The CDR3 contains 12 residues. In germline, CDR1 is GTSNPN, CDR2 SVGIG (reference sequence). CDR3 amino acids: CAWRGGANVLTF. CDR3 sequence (DNA): TGTGCCTGGAGAGGTGGGGCCAACGTCCTGACTTTC.

V usage is TRBV7-3 and J usage is TRBJ1-1; D is ambiguous. CDR1 SGHTA and CDR2 FQGTGA come from the germline V gene. This CDR3 region has 14 residues. V lost 5 bases to trimming and J lost 4 bases, with 14 bases between them. The CDR3 DNA reads TGTGCCAGCAGCCTCTCCCCCCTGGGCACTGAAGCTTTCTTT. As protein: CASSLSPLGTEAFF.